Described below is a single T cell receptor beta chain sequence and its context. This receptor's antigen is unknown. No base quality information exists; no much larger clone differs at one position. Ends trimmed: V by 4 bases, J by 8 bases; bases unmatched to a gene: 8. Counted from cysteine to phenylalanine, this CDR3 has 15 amino acids. Only the CDR3 region is kept as DNA, spanning 45 bases read in frame from base 1. In the germline V gene, CDR1 corresponds to SGHVS and CDR2 to FQNEAQ. This entry is derived from a study of vaccination and CD4 T cells after COVID-19 (dated by TCRdb to 2022 to 2024). For the study in its entirety: Convalescent patients had a positive SARS-CoV-2 result on nasal swab PCR, and of these patients, several had mild disease and one had severe disease. In the convalescent cohort there were six males and four females, among whom were two Hispanic individuals, seven Caucasians, two Asians and one multiracial person. Participants received two doses of either the Pfizer-BioNTech BNT162b2 vaccine (n=8) or the Moderna mRNA-1273 vaccine (n=2). Post-COVID blood samples from convalescent patients were collected a median of about 110 days after diagnosis, with a range of roughly 30 to 170 days. The time from the second vaccine dose to post-vaccine blood sampling had a median of roughly 72 days and ranged from about 12 to 241 days. Overlapping spike peptide pools from SARS-CoV-2 and from the common cold coronaviruses HCoV-NL63, HCoV-OC43 and HCoV-229E were used as culture stimuli. Control cultures used a CEFX viral epitope pool as positive control, an HIV-1 Nef peptide pool as negative control, or no peptide. In 9 to 11 COVID-19 convalescent patients and a few infection-naive healthy vaccine recipients, researchers compared the spike-specific CD4+ TCR repertoire from before mRNA vaccination with the repertoire from after. General study outcomes and caveats: Among convalescent patients, a median roughly 84% of the SARS-CoV-2-reactive clones seen after vaccination appeared only after vaccination, which suggests priming specific to the vaccine. Relatively few convalescent patients were included in the study, and early timepoints after natural infection were not analyzed. Of the vaccine-specific clones in convalescent patients, 304 of 307, or nearly all, reacted only to SARS-CoV-2 spike and did not cross-react with common cold coronaviruses. Although the median number of SARS-CoV-2-reactive clonotypes went up from around 19 after infection to 35 to 40 after vaccination, the increase was not significant.

The library came from PCR. At the Johns Hopkins FTIC core, DNA from the cultured CD4+ T cells underwent TCR sequencing with the Oncomine TCR Beta short-read assay. The QIAamp micro DNA kit was used to extract genomic DNA from the cultured CD4+ T cells. Oncomine TCR Beta libraries made from cultured CD4+ T cells were pooled using unique dual indexes and sequenced on an Illumina iSeq 100. Turning to the authors' computational methods: Non-productive sequences were removed, and CDR3s that did not start with C, did not end with F or W, or were shorter than 7 amino acids were discarded. Antigen-specific clonotypes were identified with the MANAFEST web application by comparing peptide-stimulated wells with reference and other culture wells. To be called positive, a clone needed an FDR below 0.05, an odds ratio above 5, and a productive frequency above 0.1% in at least two of three replicate wells. A clonotype was classed as cross-reactive if the clonotype showed significant expansion both in SARS-CoV-2 spike wells and in at least one common cold coronavirus spike condition. Using R version 3.6.1, CDR3 homology was evaluated through Levenshtein distances (stringdist) along with unrooted phylogenetic trees (ape). In TCRdb, the public reads were trimmed at Q25 with fastp and aligned with MiXCR, with productive beta chains retained. Every CDR3 protein is listed once, alongside the most common genes and DNA of its rows. TCRdb, rather than the study authors, made the V and J calls. For this sample there are 9,500 to 15,000 distinct CDR3 sequences; approximately 55% appear just once. The top ten constitute over 20% of the sample.

This sample's treatment or condition label indicates: roughly 11-day PBMC culture with coronavirus spike peptide pools or control peptides (ViraFEST assay). The ViraFEST assay was used in the study, in which antigen-specific T cells were expanded with peptide pools and expanded clonotypes were subsequently identified by TCR sequencing. The positive SARS-CoV-2 PCR tests of the convalescent patients were dated from March to December 2020, before the Alpha, Beta and Delta variants emerged in the United States. About 1.8 million PBMCs per well were cultured in IMDM with roughly 5% human AB serum and 8 to 10 IU/ml IL-2, plus 10 ug/ml peptide pools. On days 3 and 7, half of the culture medium was replaced with fresh IL-2-containing medium. CD4+ T cells were isolated after approximately ten days of culture through negative selection using the EasySep CD4+ T cell isolation kit. Ficoll-Paque Plus gradient centrifugation was used to isolate PBMCs from whole blood, and the isolated PBMCs were then either used fresh or cryopreserved at -140C. Triplicate wells were generally used for each culture condition.

The clonotype was recovered from a human donor who had recovered from COVID-19. The receptor chain draws on TRBV7-8 and TRBJ2-3; TRBD2 fits 11 bases in the junction. Material: CD4+ T cells from blood, cultured in vitro. The DNA sequence is TGTGCCAGCAGCTCCCTAGCGGGAGGCTTTAGTACGCAGTATTTT. Translated, this is CASSSLAGGFSTQYF.